This T cell receptor beta chain was sequenced for a study of Ad26.COV2.S vaccination and SARS-CoV-2 variants. Overall study context: Once or twice, 56 days apart, Ad26.COV2.S was delivered intramuscularly. Whole-study results and caveats: Responses of T cells in total may have been underestimated by the TCR breadth and depth analyses.

The treatment here: some 19 received Ad26.COV2.S at low or high dose, single or two shots; 5 received placebo; per-sample allocation not given. Day 63 after the first vaccine or placebo injection was the time point for sampling. An Ad26 vector expressing Wuhan-strain SARS-CoV-2 spike constituted the vaccine. With respect to this clone: The antigen is not known.

TCRdb's table, derived via immunoSEQ multiplex PCR, lists solely in-frame clones and lacks some. The sample lists approximately 420,000 clones; around 85% were seen once. Germline V gene data show CDR1 as MNHEY and CDR2 as SMNVEV (reference sequence). The CDR3 sequence is 12 residues long. V lost 5 bases, J lost 7 bases, and 11 bases lay in between. This receptor was taken from a person between 18 and 65 years old who received the Ad26.COV2.S COVID-19 vaccine or a placebo. This material consisted of peripheral blood, taken in a trial of Ad26.COV2.S vaccine versus placebo. The chain is built from TRBV27 and TRBJ1-1; tentatively, D is TRBD1 (6 bases). The CDR3 DNA follows: TGTGCCAGCAGTCAGTCGGACAGTGAAGCTTTCTTT. Protein product: CASSQSDSEAFF.